What follows are 17 T cell receptor beta chains derived from one specimen sequenced in a study of T cells in Graves' hyperthyroidism and ophthalmopathy. Authors of the study amplified TCR beta CDR3 regions from RNA transcripts. An initial round of RT-PCR targeting the TCR CDR3 relied on the HTBI primer set. One entry per CDR3 protein results from TCRdb running MiXCR on the multiplex PCR reads. The sample consists of 300,000 to 350,000 distinct CDR3 sequences, around 14% of them appearing once. Sequencing was performed on blood. Source of these receptors: a woman in her twenties or thirties with Graves' hyperthyroidism.

The rearrangement uses TRBV30 and TRBJ2-6, with 10 bases aligning to TRBD1. The CDR3 extends over 15 amino acids. Germline V gives CDR1 GTSNPN, CDR2 SVGIG (reference sequence). V shed 8 bases, J shed 8 bases, and the junction held 12 bases outside the gene matches. As DNA, the CDR3 is TGTGCCAGGGGGGAGGGACAGGGGCGTACCAACGTCCTGACTTTC. Protein sequence: CARGEGQGRTNVLTF. The entire variable domain, with the rest obtained from reference TRBV30 and TRBJ2-6, is as follows: SQTIHQWPATLVQPVGSPLSLECTVEGTSNPNLYWYRQAAGRGLQLLFYSVGIGQISSEVPQNLSASRPQDRQFILSSKKLLLSDSGFYLCARGEGQGRTNVLTFGAGSRLTVL.

The table lists this clonotype with many counts. This chain joins TRBV20-1 and TRBJ2-7; D is tentatively TRBD1 or TRBD2 (5 bases each). Germline V CDR1 and CDR2: DFQATT, SNEGSKA (reference sequence). Trimming took 5 bases from V and 3 from J, leaving 11 bases between them. The CDR3 runs to 12 residues. CDR3 bases: TGCAGTGCTGGACATGGGGGCTACGAGCAGTACTTC. It is translated as CSAGHGGYEQYF.

The rearrangement uses TRBV7-6 and TRBJ2-5, with D tentatively TRBD2 (6 bases). CDR3 length: 15 amino acids. The germline V and J ends were trimmed by 1 base and 5 bases, with 14 bases remaining between them. Per germline, CDR1 SGHVS and CDR2 FNYEAQ. CDR3 sequence: CASSLGQAGKETQYF. In nucleotides, the CDR3 is TGTGCCAGCAGCTTAGGCCAGGCGGGGAAGGAGACCCAGTACTTC. Full variable domain (outside the CDR3, taken from reference TRBV7-6 and TRBJ2-5): GAGVSQSPRYKVTKRGQDVALRCDPISGHVSLYWYRQALGQGPEFLTYFNYEAQQDKSGLPNDRFSAERPEGSISTLTIQRTEQRDSAMYRCASSLGQAGKETQYFGPGTRLLVL.

This clonotype was recorded at least ten times. CDR3 loop: CASSPSGSRGTDTQYF. The CDR3 DNA reads TGTGCCAGCAGCCCTAGCGGCTCGAGGGGCACAGATACGCAGTATTTT. V is TRBV11-2 and J is TRBJ2-3, with 7 bases that match TRBD2. Germline V gene sequence: CDR1 SGHAT, CDR2 FQNNGV. The CDR3 sequence is 16 residues long. Trimming took 5 bases from V and 1 from J; bases not matched to a gene: 9.

This clonotype was counted between two and nine times. The V and J genes are TRBV12-3 or TRBV12-4 and TRBJ2-3, with 8 positions matching TRBD2. The CDR3 length is 14 residues. The V and J ends lost 6 bases and 4 bases, in that order; junction bases with no gene match: 6. CDR3 sequence reads: CASSPGGGADTQYF. For the CDR3, the DNA is TGTGCCAGCAGCCCCGGGGGGGGAGCAGATACGCAGTATTTT.

This clonotype has just a few counts. The chain couples TRBV28 to TRBJ1-1; no clear D. The V end lost 2 bases, the J end lost 4 bases, and 8 bases lay between the germline ends. The CDR3 length is 13 residues. Germline V gene sequence: CDR1 MDHEN, CDR2 SYDVKM. The CDR3 loop is CASSLGRSTEAFF. For the CDR3, the DNA is TGTGCCAGCAGTTTAGGACGGAGCACTGAAGCTTTCTTT.

The V and J genes are TRBV19 and TRBJ2-2; D is unclear. CDR3 length equals 16 residues. Germline CDR1 is LNHDA and CDR2 is SQIVND (reference sequence). V was trimmed by 7 bases and J by 3 bases, leaving 18 bases between them. The CDR3 bases are TGTGCCAGTAAAGCCAGGAAAGGAACTTACACCGGGGAGCTGTTTTTT. This gives the protein CASKARKGTYTGELFF.

This clonotype was seen repeatedly, ten times or more. The CDR3 is CASSLTGANYGYTF. The DNA for the CDR3 is TGTGCCAGCAGCTTAACGGGGGCTAACTATGGCTACACCTTC. The chain carries TRBV11-2 and TRBJ1-2; D possibly corresponds to TRBD1 (5 bases). Germline CDR1 is SGHAT and CDR2 is FQNNGV. The CDR3 has 14 residues. V gave up 2 bases and J gave up 0 bases, with 7 bases separating them.

This clonotype appeared many times. The chain couples TRBV30 to TRBJ1-1; D uncertain. Trimming took off 2 bases at V and 0 bases at J, with 10 bases between the two ends. The germline V gene has CDR1 GTSNPN and CDR2 SVGIG (reference sequence). The CDR3 contains 14 residues. The CDR3 DNA sequence: TGTGCCTGGAGTTCGATCTCGGTGAACACTGAAGCTTTCTTT. Its translation is CAWSSISVNTEAFF.

This clonotype was found a few times. V usage is TRBV25-1 and J usage is TRBJ2-4; D might be TRBD2 (6 bases). V gave up 3 bases and J gave up 6 bases, with 15 bases separating them. The CDR3 totals 15 residues. Looked up from germline, CDR1 is MGHDK and CDR2 is SYGVNS. CDR3 nucleotide sequence: TGTGCCAGCAGTGATTCGGGACTGAAAACAAACATTCAGTACTTC. Translating gives CASSDSGLKTNIQYF.

This clonotype occurred a few times. The chain has TRBV28 and TRBJ2-3, with 7 bases that match TRBD1. Germline trimming cut 7 bases from V and 1 base from J; bases unmatched to any gene: 5. Germline V gene data show CDR1 as MDHEN and CDR2 as SYDVKM. CDR3 length equals 14 residues. Written as DNA, the CDR3 is TGTGCCAGCAATTTGGGACAGCGCACAGATACGCAGTATTTT. Translating gives CASNLGQRTDTQYF.

This clonotype has a count of ten or more. This sequence joins TRBV6-1 and TRBJ2-1, with D perhaps matching TRBD1 or TRBD2 (5 bases each). With 5 bases removed from V and 14 bases from J, the gap between germline ends came to 16 bases. The CDR3 runs to 12 residues. Germline assignment: CDR1 MNHNS and CDR2 SASEGT. DNA for the CDR3: TGTGCCAGCAGTCGCTCCGGGACCCTGGAGTTCTTC. Residues: CASSRSGTLEFF.

This clonotype appeared a few times. The rearrangement joins TRBV10-3 to TRBJ2-3; no definite D call. The CDR3 length is 13 residues. V was clipped by 4 bases and J by 2 bases, with 7 bases between them. Germline V gene lookup returns CDR1 ENHRY and CDR2 SYGVKD. CDR3 region: CAISAYLTDTQYF. CDR3 sequence (DNA): TGTGCCATCAGTGCTTACCTCACAGATACGCAGTATTTT.

CDR3 nucleotides: TGTGCCAGCAGCAGATATCCAGGCGGGGTTCGGTTTACCGGGGAGCTGTTTTTT. The encoded protein is CASSRYPGGVRFTGELFF. The chain links TRBV7-2 to TRBJ2-2; D is possibly TRBD2 (6 bases). Germline CDR1 reads SGHTA; CDR2 reads FQGNSA. CDR3 length equals 18 residues. The V and J ends lost 5 bases and 5 bases respectively, with 24 bases between them.

This clonotype was picked up a small number of times. The chain links TRBV11-2 to TRBJ2-7; 7 nucleotides match TRBD1. Per germline, CDR1 SGHAT and CDR2 FQNNGV. The CDR3 has 15 residues. Trimming removed 2 bases from V and 4 bases from J; junction bases left unmatched: 8. The CDR3 bases are TGTGCCAGCAGCTTACTCGGGACAGACCTATACGAGCAGTACTTC. It codes for CASSLLGTDLYEQYF.

The genes are TRBV7-2 and TRBJ2-6; D uncertain. The V end was cut by 1 base, the J end by 0 bases, with 10 bases between. The CDR3 sequence is 17 residues long. In germline, CDR1 is SGHTA, CDR2 FQGNSA. The CDR3 loop is CASSLVATSSGANVLTF. Written as DNA, the CDR3 is TGTGCCAGCAGCTTAGTTGCGACAAGCTCTGGGGCCAACGTCCTGACTTTC.

A word on this clonotype: A much larger clone differs by one base, so this may be a read error. V usage is TRBV6-2 or TRBV6-3 and J usage is TRBJ2-1, with 7 bases fitting TRBD2. The trim removed 11 bases at V and 7 bases at J, leaving 17 bases unmatched. The CDR3 extends over 15 amino acids. Germline lookup yields CDR1 MNHEY and CDR2 SVGEGT. The CDR3 DNA is TGTGCCGGCTCCCCGATGGGGGGGGATGCGAATGAGCAGTTCTTC. Amino acid sequence: CAGSPMGGDANEQFF.